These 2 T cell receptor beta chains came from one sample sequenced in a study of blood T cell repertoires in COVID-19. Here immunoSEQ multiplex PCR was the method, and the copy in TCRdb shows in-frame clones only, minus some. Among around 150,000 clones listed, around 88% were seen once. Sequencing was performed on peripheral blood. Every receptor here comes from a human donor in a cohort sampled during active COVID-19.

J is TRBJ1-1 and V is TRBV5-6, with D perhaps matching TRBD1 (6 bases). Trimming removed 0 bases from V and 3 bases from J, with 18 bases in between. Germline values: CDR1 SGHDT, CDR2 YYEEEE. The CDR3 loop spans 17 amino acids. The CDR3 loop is CASSLGAGESLDTEAFF. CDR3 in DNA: TGTGCCAGCAGCTTGGGCGCAGGGGAGAGTTTGGACACTGAAGCTTTCTTT.

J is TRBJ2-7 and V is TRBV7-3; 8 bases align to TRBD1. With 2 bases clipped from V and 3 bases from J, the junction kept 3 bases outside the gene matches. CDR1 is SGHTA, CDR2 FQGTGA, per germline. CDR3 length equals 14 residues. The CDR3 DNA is TGTGCCAGCAGCTTATCCGGACAGGGCTACGAGCAGTACTTC. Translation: CASSLSGQGYEQYF. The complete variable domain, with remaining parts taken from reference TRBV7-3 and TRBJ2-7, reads GAGVSQTPSNKVTEKGKYVELRCDPISGHTALYWYRQSLGQGPEFLIYFQGTGAADDSGLPNDRFFAVRPEGSVSTLKIQRTERGDSAVYLCASSLSGQGYEQYFGPGTRLTVT.